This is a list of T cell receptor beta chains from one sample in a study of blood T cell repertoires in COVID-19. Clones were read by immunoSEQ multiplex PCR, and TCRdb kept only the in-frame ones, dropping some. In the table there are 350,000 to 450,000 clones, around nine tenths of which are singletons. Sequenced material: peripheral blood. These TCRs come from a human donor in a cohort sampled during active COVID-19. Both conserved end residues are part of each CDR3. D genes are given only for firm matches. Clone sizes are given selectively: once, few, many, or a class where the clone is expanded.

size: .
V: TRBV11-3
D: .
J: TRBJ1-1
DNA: TGTGCCAGCAGCTTAATGGCTCCCCCGAGGGACACTGAAGCTTTCTTT
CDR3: CASSLMAPPRDTEAFF

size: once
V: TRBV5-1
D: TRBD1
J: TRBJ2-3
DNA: TGCGCCAGCAGCCTAGGCCTAGACAGGGGAGCCGATACGCAGTATTTT
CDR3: CASSLGLDRGADTQYF

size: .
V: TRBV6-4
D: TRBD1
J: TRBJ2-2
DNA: TGTGCCAGCGGGGGACAGTACGGCGGGGAGCTGTTTTTT
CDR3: CASGGQYGGELFF

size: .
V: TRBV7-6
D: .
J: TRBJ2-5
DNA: TGTGCCAGCAGCTTAGGAGGTCAGGGTCGAGAGACCCAGTACTTC
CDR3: CASSLGGQGRETQYF

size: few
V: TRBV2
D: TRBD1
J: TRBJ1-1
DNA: TGTGCCAGCAGCTATGAAGACAGGGGGGTCACTGAAGCTTTCTTT
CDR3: CASSYEDRGVTEAFF

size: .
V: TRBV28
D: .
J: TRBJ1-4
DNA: TGTGCCAGCAGCCAGGGTAATGAAAAACTGTTTTTT
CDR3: CASSQGNEKLFF

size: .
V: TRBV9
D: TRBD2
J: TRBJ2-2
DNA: TGTGCCAGCAGTGGTGGGAGGGCGAACACCGGGGAGCTGTTTTTT
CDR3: CASSGGRANTGELFF

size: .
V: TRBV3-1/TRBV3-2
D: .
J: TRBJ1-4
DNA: TGTGCCAGCAGCCCGTGGACAGCAACTAATGAAAAACTGTTTTTT
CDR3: CASSPWTATNEKLFF

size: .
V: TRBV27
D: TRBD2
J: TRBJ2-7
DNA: TGTGCCAGCAGTTTGGGAGCGGGAGAGGGGAGGGAGCAGTACTTC
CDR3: CASSLGAGEGREQYF

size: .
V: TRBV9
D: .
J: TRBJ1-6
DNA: TGTGCCAGCAGCGTGGGTGGGACTGCGGATTCACCCCTCCACTTT
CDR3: CASSVGGTADSPLHF

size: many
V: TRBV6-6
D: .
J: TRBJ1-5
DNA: TGTGCCAGCAGTCCACAGGGTATCAATCAGCCCCAGCATTTT
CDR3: CASSPQGINQPQHF

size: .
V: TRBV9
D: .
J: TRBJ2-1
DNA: TGTGCCAGCAGCTCGCGGGACTATGAGCAGTTCTTC
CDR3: CASSSRDYEQFF

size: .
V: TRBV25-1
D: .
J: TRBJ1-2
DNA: TGTGCCAGCAGTGCGCGGGGCCACGTAGGGCGTGGCTACACCTTC
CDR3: CASSARGHVGRGYTF

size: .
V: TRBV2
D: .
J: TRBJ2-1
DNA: TGTGCCAGCAGGAGCCGTAGCTCCTACAATGAGCAGTTCTTC
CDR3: CASRSRSSYNEQFF

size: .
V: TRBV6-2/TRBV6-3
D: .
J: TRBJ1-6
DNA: TGTGCCAGCAGCGAGTCTTCTCCCCATAATTCACCCCTCCACTTT
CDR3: CASSESSPHNSPLHF

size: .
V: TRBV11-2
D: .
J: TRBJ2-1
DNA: TGTGCCAGCAGCCAGCTTCTCCGGGACAAGAATGAGCAGTTCTTC
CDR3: CASSQLLRDKNEQFF

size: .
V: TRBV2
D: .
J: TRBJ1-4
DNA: TGTGCCAGCAGTGATGTTGGGGGGATTAGTGAAAAACTGTTTTTT
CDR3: CASSDVGGISEKLFF

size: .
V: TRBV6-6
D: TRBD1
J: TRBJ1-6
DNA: TGTGCCAGCAGCTTGTCGAAGGGACAGGGGCGTTTTCGACATAATTCACCCCTCCACTTT
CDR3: CASSLSKGQGRFRHNSPLHF

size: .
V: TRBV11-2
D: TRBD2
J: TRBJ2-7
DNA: TGTGCCAGCAGCTTAGACTCCGGGACTAGCTCCTACGAGCAGTACTTC
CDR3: CASSLDSGTSSYEQYF

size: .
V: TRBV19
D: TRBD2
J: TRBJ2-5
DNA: TGTGCCAGTAGTTGGCAGCGGGGGGGCCTGGAGACCCAGTACTTC
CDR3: CASSWQRGGLETQYF

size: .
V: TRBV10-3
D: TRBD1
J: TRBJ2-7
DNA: TGTGCCATCAGTGAGTCAGGCAGGGGGCGCCCCTACGAGCAGTACTTC
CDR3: CAISESGRGRPYEQYF

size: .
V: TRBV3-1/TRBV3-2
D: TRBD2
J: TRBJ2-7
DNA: TGTGCCAGCAGCCAAGATCTCGAGCGGGGGGCCTACGAGCAGTACTTC
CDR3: CASSQDLERGAYEQYF

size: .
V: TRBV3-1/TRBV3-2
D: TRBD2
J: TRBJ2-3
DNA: TGTGCCAGCAGCCAGACTAGCGGGAGCACAGATACGCAGTATTTT
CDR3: CASSQTSGSTDTQYF

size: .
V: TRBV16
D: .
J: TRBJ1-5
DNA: TGTGCCAGCAGCCAAAATCAGGCGGGTCAGCCCCAGCATTTT
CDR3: CASSQNQAGQPQHF

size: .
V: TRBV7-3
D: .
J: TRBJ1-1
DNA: TGTGCCAGCAGCTCCACAGGGCTCACTGAAGCTTTCTTT
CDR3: CASSSTGLTEAFF

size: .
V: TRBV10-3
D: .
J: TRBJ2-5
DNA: TGTGCCATCAGTGAGTCCGGGGTACGGGAGACCCAGTACTTC
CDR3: CAISESGVRETQYF

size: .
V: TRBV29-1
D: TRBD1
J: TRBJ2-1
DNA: TGCAGCGTTATCCCCGGGACAGGAGCCTACAATGAGCAGTTCTTC
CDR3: CSVIPGTGAYNEQFF

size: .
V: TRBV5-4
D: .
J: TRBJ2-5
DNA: TGTGCCAGCAGCTTGGCCGCGGCGGCCAGCGGTACCCAGTACTTC
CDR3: CASSLAAAASGTQYF

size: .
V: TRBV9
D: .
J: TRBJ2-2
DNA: TGTGCCAGCAGCGATAGAACCGGGGAGCTGTTTTTT
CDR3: CASSDRTGELFF

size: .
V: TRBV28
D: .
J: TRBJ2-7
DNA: TGTGCCAGCAGTTTATCCCGGAGCACCTACGAGCAGTACTTC
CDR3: CASSLSRSTYEQYF

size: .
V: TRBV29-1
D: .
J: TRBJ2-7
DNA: TGCAGCTCCCGGACCGACTTCGGGGGTGAGCAGTACTTC
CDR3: CSSRTDFGGEQYF

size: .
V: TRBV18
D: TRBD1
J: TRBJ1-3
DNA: TGTGCCAGCTCTCCCGGGACAGGCACCTCTGGAAACACCATATATTTT
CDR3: CASSPGTGTSGNTIYF

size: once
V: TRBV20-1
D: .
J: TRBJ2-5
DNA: TGCAGTGCCCCGGTCGGGAGGACCCAGTACTTC
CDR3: CSAPVGRTQYF